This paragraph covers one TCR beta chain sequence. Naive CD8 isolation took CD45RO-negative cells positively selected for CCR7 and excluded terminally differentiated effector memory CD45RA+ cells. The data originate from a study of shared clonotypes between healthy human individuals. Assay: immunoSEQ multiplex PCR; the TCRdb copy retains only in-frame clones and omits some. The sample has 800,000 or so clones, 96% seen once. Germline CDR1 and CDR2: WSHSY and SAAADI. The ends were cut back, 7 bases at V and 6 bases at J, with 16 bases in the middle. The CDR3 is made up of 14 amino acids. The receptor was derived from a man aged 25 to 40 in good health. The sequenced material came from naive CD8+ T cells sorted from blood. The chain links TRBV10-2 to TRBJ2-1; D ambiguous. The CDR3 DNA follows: TGCGCCAGCAATTGGGTTGGCCCGGGCAATGAGCAGTTCTTC. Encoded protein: CASNWVGPGNEQFF.